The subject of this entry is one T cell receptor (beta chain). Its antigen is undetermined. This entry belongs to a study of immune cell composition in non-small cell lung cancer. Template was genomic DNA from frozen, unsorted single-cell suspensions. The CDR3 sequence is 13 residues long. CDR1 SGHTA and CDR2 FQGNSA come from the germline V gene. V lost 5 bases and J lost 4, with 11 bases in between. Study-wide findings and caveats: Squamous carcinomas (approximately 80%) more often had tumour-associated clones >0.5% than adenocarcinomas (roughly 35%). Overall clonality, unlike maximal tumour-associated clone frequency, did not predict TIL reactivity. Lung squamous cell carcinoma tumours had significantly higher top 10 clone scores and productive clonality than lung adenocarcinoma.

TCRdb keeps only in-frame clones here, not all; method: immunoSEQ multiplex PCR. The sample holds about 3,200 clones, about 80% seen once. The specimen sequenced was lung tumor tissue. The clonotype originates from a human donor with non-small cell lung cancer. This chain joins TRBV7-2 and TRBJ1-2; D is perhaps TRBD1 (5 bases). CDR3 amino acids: CASSGSGLYGYTF. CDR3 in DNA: TGTGCCAGCAGCGGTTCAGGGCTCTATGGCTACACCTTC. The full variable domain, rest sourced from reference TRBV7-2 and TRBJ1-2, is GAGVSQSPSNKVTEKGKDVELRCDPISGHTALYWYRQSLGQGLEFLIYFQGNSAPDKSGLPSDRFSAERTGGSVSTLTIQRTQQEDSAVYLCASSGSGLYGYTFGSGTRLTVV.